The rows below give T cell receptor beta chains drawn from one sample of a study of T cells in Graves' hyperthyroidism and ophthalmopathy. TCRdb re-derived calls from the multiplex PCR reads in MiXCR, one entry per CDR3 protein. The data show 300,000 to 350,000 distinct CDR3 sequences, roughly 18% seen once. The specimen sequenced was blood. Receptors originate from a woman between 45 and 65 years old with Graves' hyperthyroidism. Each CDR3 is given with its conserved first and last residue. D genes are given only for firm matches. For some rows the clone size is stated as once, few or many, or as a class when expanded; others skip it.

clone size: many; J gene: TRBJ2-7; D gene: TRBD2; V gene: TRBV20-1; CDR3 DNA: TGCAGTGCTAATGGACTAGCGGGCCGATCCTACGAGCAGTACTTC; CDR3 protein: CSANGLAGRSYEQYF
clone size: .; J gene: TRBJ2-6; D gene: .; V gene: TRBV20-1; CDR3 DNA: TGCAGTGCTAGCCGGGCAGGGGCCAACGTCCTGACTTTC; CDR3 protein: CSASRAGANVLTF
clone size: many; J gene: TRBJ1-1; D gene: .; V gene: TRBV2; CDR3 DNA: TGTGCCAGCAGTGAGGCAGGGAGGGGATGGGGCACTGAAGCTTTCTTT; CDR3 protein: CASSEAGRGWGTEAFF
clone size: many; J gene: TRBJ2-7; D gene: TRBD2; V gene: TRBV2; CDR3 DNA: TGTGCCAGCAGTGAAGCACCGGGACTAGCGATCGAGCAGTACTTC; CDR3 protein: CASSEAPGLAIEQYF
clone size: once; J gene: TRBJ2-5; D gene: .; V gene: TRBV13; CDR3 DNA: TGTGCCAGCCGTCCGGGGAGAGGAGAGACCCAGTACTTC; CDR3 protein: CASRPGRGETQYF
clone size: few; J gene: TRBJ2-1; D gene: .; V gene: TRBV7-6; CDR3 DNA: TGTGCCAGCAGCTTTGGGGACACTTTAGACAATGAGCAGTTCTTC; CDR3 protein: CASSFGDTLDNEQFF
clone size: .; J gene: TRBJ1-3; D gene: TRBD1; V gene: TRBV2; CDR3 DNA: TGTGCCAGCAGTGGGGGACAGTCCTCTGGAAACACCATATATTTT; CDR3 protein: CASSGGQSSGNTIYF
clone size: many; J gene: TRBJ2-1; D gene: TRBD1; V gene: TRBV12-3/TRBV12-4; CDR3 DNA: TGTGCCAGCAGCAACGACAGGGGGTTCGACAATGAGCAGTTCTTC; CDR3 protein: CASSNDRGFDNEQFF
clone size: many; J gene: TRBJ2-3; D gene: .; V gene: TRBV30; CDR3 DNA: TGTGCCTGGGGCCTCGCCGGGGGTCTCAGTACGCAGTATTTT; CDR3 protein: CAWGLAGGLSTQYF
clone size: many; J gene: TRBJ2-3; D gene: .; V gene: TRBV6-1; CDR3 DNA: TGTGCCAGCAGTCTGACTAGGGACGGCACAGATACGCAGTATTTT; CDR3 protein: CASSLTRDGTDTQYF
clone size: .; J gene: TRBJ2-2; D gene: .; V gene: TRBV20-1; CDR3 DNA: TGCAGTGCTAGAGCTGCCCGGAACACCGGGGAGCTGTTTTTT; CDR3 protein: CSARAARNTGELFF
clone size: .; J gene: TRBJ1-1; D gene: TRBD1; V gene: TRBV6-1; CDR3 DNA: TGTGCCAGCAATCGACAGGGGGTCATCACTGAAGCTTTCTTT; CDR3 protein: CASNRQGVITEAFF
clone size: few; J gene: TRBJ2-3; D gene: .; V gene: TRBV20-1; CDR3 DNA: TGCAGTGCTAGTGGAACTACGGCGGCGACAGATACGCAGTATTTT; CDR3 protein: CSASGTTAATDTQYF
clone size: .; J gene: TRBJ2-1; D gene: TRBD1; V gene: TRBV29-1; CDR3 DNA: TGCAGCACGGGACAGGGAGGCAATGAGCAGTTCTTC; CDR3 protein: CSTGQGGNEQFF
clone size: .; J gene: TRBJ2-1; D gene: .; V gene: TRBV12-3/TRBV12-4; CDR3 DNA: TGTGCCAGCAGTTATTTCAGACTAGGGTCCTACAATGAGCAGTTCTTC; CDR3 protein: CASSYFRLGSYNEQFF
clone size: many; J gene: TRBJ2-1; D gene: .; V gene: TRBV6-2/TRBV6-3; CDR3 DNA: TGTGCCAGCAGTAGGGCAAGGGGACAAGCAGACAATGAGCAGTTCTTC; CDR3 protein: CASSRARGQADNEQFF
clone size: many; J gene: TRBJ2-1; D gene: TRBD2; V gene: TRBV3-1; CDR3 DNA: TGTGCCAGCAGCCACGGCCCTGGGACTAGCGGGAGGGTTAATGAGCAGTTCTTC; CDR3 protein: CASSHGPGTSGRVNEQFF
clone size: .; J gene: TRBJ2-4; D gene: .; V gene: TRBV4-1; CDR3 DNA: TGCGCCAGCAGCCAACTGCAACTAGCCAAAAACATTCAGTACTTC; CDR3 protein: CASSQLQLAKNIQYF
clone size: .; J gene: TRBJ1-2; D gene: .; V gene: TRBV7-2; CDR3 DNA: TGTGCCAGCAGCGACTATGGCTACACCTTC; CDR3 protein: CASSDYGYTF
clone size: .; J gene: TRBJ2-5; D gene: TRBD1; V gene: TRBV28; CDR3 DNA: TGTGCCAGCAGTGCCCGGACAGGGAGTAAAAAGACCCAGTACTTC; CDR3 protein: CASSARTGSKKTQYF
clone size: many; J gene: TRBJ1-2; D gene: .; V gene: TRBV7-8; CDR3 DNA: TGTGCCAGCAGCTTAGGAGTACCGACGGGCTATGGCTACACCTTC; CDR3 protein: CASSLGVPTGYGYTF
clone size: few; J gene: TRBJ2-5; D gene: TRBD2; V gene: TRBV29-1; CDR3 DNA: TGCAGCGTTGGAAAAGGGACTAGCGGAAACCAAGAGACCCAGTACTTC; CDR3 protein: CSVGKGTSGNQETQYF
clone size: many; J gene: TRBJ1-1; D gene: .; V gene: TRBV20-1; CDR3 DNA: TGCAGTGCCGAAGCGGGGCGAGGCACTGAAGCTTTCTTT; CDR3 protein: CSAEAGRGTEAFF
clone size: few; J gene: TRBJ2-1; D gene: TRBD2; V gene: TRBV11-3; CDR3 DNA: TGTGCCAGCAGCTTTGGTAGCGGGAGTGCGGATGAGCAGTTCTTC; CDR3 protein: CASSFGSGSADEQFF
clone size: few; J gene: TRBJ2-2; D gene: .; V gene: TRBV4-1; CDR3 DNA: TGCGCCAGCAGCCAAGAAGTGCTCTCGAACACCGGGGAGCTGTTTTTT; CDR3 protein: CASSQEVLSNTGELFF
clone size: .; J gene: TRBJ2-5; D gene: .; V gene: TRBV20-1; CDR3 DNA: TGCAGTGCTAGATCGCCTCTGGCGGGGCGAGAGACCCAGTACTTC; CDR3 protein: CSARSPLAGRETQYF
clone size: many; J gene: TRBJ1-2; D gene: .; V gene: TRBV5-1; CDR3 DNA: TGCGCCAGCAGTGCCCAGAACTATGGCTACACCTTC; CDR3 protein: CASSAQNYGYTF
clone size: .; J gene: TRBJ2-5; D gene: TRBD1; V gene: TRBV5-1; CDR3 DNA: TGCGCCAGCAGCGCAGGACAGGGGGTCCGTCAGACCCAGTACTTC; CDR3 protein: CASSAGQGVRQTQYF
clone size: few; J gene: TRBJ1-6; D gene: .; V gene: TRBV4-1; CDR3 DNA: TGCGCCAGCAGCCAAGATTTTGCAGGGACGAGGAATTCACCCCTCCACTTT; CDR3 protein: CASSQDFAGTRNSPLHF
clone size: .; J gene: TRBJ1-1; D gene: TRBD1; V gene: TRBV29-1; CDR3 DNA: TGCAGCAGCGACAGGGGAAACGAAGCTTTCTTT; CDR3 protein: CSSDRGNEAFF
clone size: many; J gene: TRBJ2-1; D gene: .; V gene: TRBV12-3/TRBV12-4; CDR3 DNA: TGTGCCAGCACCTTGGGAGAGTGGGGCTCCTACAATGAGCAGTTCTTC; CDR3 protein: CASTLGEWGSYNEQFF
clone size: .; J gene: TRBJ2-6; D gene: .; V gene: TRBV19; CDR3 DNA: TGTGCCAGTAGTGCCACATCTGCGGGAGCCAACGTCCTGACTTTC; CDR3 protein: CASSATSAGANVLTF
clone size: .; J gene: TRBJ1-5; D gene: .; V gene: TRBV7-9; CDR3 DNA: TGTGCCAGCAGCGTAGACCAGCCCAATCAGCCCCAGCATTTT; CDR3 protein: CASSVDQPNQPQHF
clone size: many; J gene: TRBJ1-2; D gene: TRBD1; V gene: TRBV12-3/TRBV12-4; CDR3 DNA: TGTGCCAGCAGTATCCGGGACAGGGCGTACAATGGCTACACCTTC; CDR3 protein: CASSIRDRAYNGYTF
clone size: many; J gene: TRBJ1-5; D gene: .; V gene: TRBV12-3/TRBV12-4; CDR3 DNA: TGTGCCAGCAGTCTTCGGGGCAGCAGACGAGAGCAGCCCCAGCATTTT; CDR3 protein: CASSLRGSRREQPQHF